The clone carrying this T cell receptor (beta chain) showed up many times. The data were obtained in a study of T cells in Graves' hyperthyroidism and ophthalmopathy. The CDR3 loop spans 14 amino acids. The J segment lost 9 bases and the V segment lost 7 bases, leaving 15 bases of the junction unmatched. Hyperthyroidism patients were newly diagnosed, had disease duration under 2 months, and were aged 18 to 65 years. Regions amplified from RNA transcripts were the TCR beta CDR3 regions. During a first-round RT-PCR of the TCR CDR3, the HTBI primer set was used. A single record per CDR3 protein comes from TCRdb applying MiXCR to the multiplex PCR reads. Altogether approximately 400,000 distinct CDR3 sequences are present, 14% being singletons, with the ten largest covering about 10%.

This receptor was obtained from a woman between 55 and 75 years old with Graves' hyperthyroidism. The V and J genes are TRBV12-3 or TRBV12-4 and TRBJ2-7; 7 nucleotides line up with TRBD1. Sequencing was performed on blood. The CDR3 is CASTIGGGSVWQYF. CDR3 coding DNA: TGTGCCAGCACCATAGGGGGCGGTTCGGTATGGCAGTACTTC.